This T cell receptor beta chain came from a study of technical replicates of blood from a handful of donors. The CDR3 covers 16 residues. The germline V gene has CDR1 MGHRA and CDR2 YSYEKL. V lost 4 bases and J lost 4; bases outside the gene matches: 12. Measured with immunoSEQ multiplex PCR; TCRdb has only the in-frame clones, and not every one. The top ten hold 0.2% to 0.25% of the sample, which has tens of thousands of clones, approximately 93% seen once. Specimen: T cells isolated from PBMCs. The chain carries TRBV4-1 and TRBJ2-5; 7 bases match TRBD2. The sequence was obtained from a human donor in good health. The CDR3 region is CASSRIVVLATETQYF. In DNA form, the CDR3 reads TGCGCCAGCAGCCGGATCGTAGTACTAGCGACAGAGACCCAGTACTTC.